The 24 T cell receptor beta chains below were found in one sample sequenced in a study of OX40 agonist ivuxolimab in advanced cancers. Assay: immunoSEQ multiplex PCR; the TCRdb copy retains only in-frame clones and omits some. The sample lists roughly 80,000 clones; roughly 90% were seen once. Sample: CD4+ or CD8+ T cells sorted from blood, taken in a trial of the OX40 agonist ivuxolimab. The receptor source for this set is an adult with an advanced solid tumor such as melanoma, head and neck, liver or kidney cancer.

The chain links TRBV5-1 to TRBJ1-2, with D hard to call. Trimming removed 0 bases from V and 3 bases from J, with 15 bases in between. Germline V gene data show CDR1 as SGHRS and CDR2 as YFSETQ. The CDR3 covers 16 residues. For the CDR3, the DNA is TGCGCCAGCAGCTTGGGGGCTGGTACGGTGGACTATGGCTACACCTTC. Protein sequence: CASSLGAGTVDYGYTF. The full variable domain, with the rest looked up from reference TRBV5-1 and TRBJ1-2, is KAGVTQTPRYLIKTRGQQVTLSCSPISGHRSVSWYQQTPGQGLQFLFEYFSETQRNKGNFPGRFSGRQFSNSRSEMNVSTLELGDSALYLCASSLGAGTVDYGYTFGSGTRLTVV.

This clone appeared a single time. The chain combines TRBV4-1 with TRBJ1-4; D unclear. From germline, CDR1 is MGHRA and CDR2 YSYEKL. This CDR3 has 18 amino acids. The V and J ends lost 5 bases and 2 bases respectively, with 21 bases between them. This CDR3 reads CASSGGRGTIATNEKLFF. In DNA form, the CDR3 reads TGCGCCAGCAGCGGCGGGCGGGGAACTATAGCGACTAATGAAAAACTGTTTTTT.

The rearrangement links TRBV28 to TRBJ2-1; D is undetermined. CDR1 and CDR2 from the germline V gene are MDHEN and SYDVKM. The CDR3 runs to 16 residues. Trimming stripped 4 bases from V and 0 bases from J, with 13 bases between. The CDR3 DNA is TGTGCCAGCAGTTCCCCAGCGACGAGCTCCTACAATGAGCAGTTCTTC. It codes for CASSSPATSSYNEQFF.

This rearrangement joins TRBV5-6 to TRBJ2-7; 9 bases map to TRBD1. In germline, CDR1 is SGHDT, CDR2 YYEEEE. V lost 1 base and J lost 0; bases outside the gene matches: 5. The CDR3 is made up of 16 amino acids. This CDR3 is CASSLLGTGSSYEQYF. The CDR3 DNA follows: TGTGCCAGCAGCTTGCTAGGGACAGGGAGCTCCTACGAGCAGTACTTC.

The chain joins TRBV5-1 to TRBJ1-2, with TRBD1 as a possible D gene (6 bases). This CDR3 region has 17 residues. Germline-derived CDR1 and CDR2 are SGHRS and YFSETQ. Trimming removed 3 bases from V and 0 bases from J, with 18 bases in between. The DNA for the CDR3 is TGCGCCAGCAGCTACTTCGGACAGTCGACGACTAACTATGGCTACACCTTC. It encodes CASSYFGQSTTNYGYTF.

This chain connects TRBV6-1 to TRBJ2-3; D call uncertain. Germline CDR1 MNHNS, CDR2 SASEGT. V lost 2 bases and J 0 bases, leaving 9 bases between the germline ends. The CDR3 runs 15 residues. CDR3 DNA sequence: TGTGCCAGCAGTGAAACGAGTACTAGCACAGATACGCAGTATTTT. It encodes CASSETSTSTDTQYF.

V is TRBV18 and J is TRBJ2-5; a possible D gene is TRBD2 (5 bases). V lost 5 bases, J lost 2 bases, and 12 bases lay in between. The CDR3 has 14 residues. The germline V gene has CDR1 KGHSH and CDR2 LQKENI. The CDR3 region is CASSTQRGQETQYF. The CDR3 DNA follows: TGTGCCAGCTCAACCCAACGGGGTCAAGAGACCCAGTACTTC.

For the CDR3, the DNA is TGTGCCAGCAGCAAAGGGGGGGACAGCTCCGAGTTAAAAAACATTCAGTACTTC. This sequence encodes CASSKGGDSSELKNIQYF. The chain links TRBV21-1 to TRBJ2-4; the table's TRBD1 call for D was not verified on the DNA. TRBV21-1 is a pseudogene locus. This CDR3 spans 18 amino acids.

The V and J genes are TRBV5-1 and TRBJ2-2; the D gene is possibly TRBD2 (6 bases). The length of the CDR3 is 16 residues. The germline gives CDR1 SGHRS, CDR2 YFSETQ. The V and J ends lost 4 bases and 4 bases respectively, with 17 bases between them. CDR3 sequence: CASSPTSSGATGELFF. CDR3 in DNA: TGCGCCAGCAGCCCCACTAGTAGCGGCGCCACCGGGGAGCTGTTTTTT.

This clone was observed a few times. The V gene is TRBV10-2, the J gene TRBJ2-5; TRBD1 aligns across 11 bases. The CDR3 covers 16 residues. In germline, CDR1 is WSHSY, CDR2 SAAADI. V lost 6 bases to trimming and J lost 7 bases; unmatched junction nucleotides: 13. The CDR3 loop reads CASRKGTGGIYGTQYF. CDR3 DNA: TGCGCCAGCAGAAAGGGGACAGGGGGTATATACGGGACCCAGTACTTC.

The V call is TRBV4-3, the J call TRBJ2-2; 7 bases match TRBD2. V was pared by 0 bases and J by 7 bases, with 2 bases of the junction left unmatched. The CDR3 is 14 residues long. Per the germline V gene, CDR1 is LGHNA and CDR2 is YSLEER. In nucleotides, the CDR3 is TGCGCCAGCAGCCAAGAGCGGGGGAGCGGGGAGCTGTTTTTT. Its translation is CASSQERGSGELFF.

This sequence joins TRBV5-4 and TRBJ2-7; TRBD1 agrees at 8 bases. Germline CDR1 SGHNT, CDR2 YYREEE (reference sequence). The CDR3 is made up of 15 amino acids. V lost 0 bases, J lost 3 bases, and 5 bases stayed unmatched. DNA for the CDR3: TGTGCCAGCAGCTTGGATCAGGGGGCCTTCTACGAGCAGTACTTC. Translated, it gives CASSLDQGAFYEQYF. Drawing the rest from reference TRBV5-4 and TRBJ2-7, the complete variable domain is ETGVTQSPTHLIKTRGQQVTLRCSSQSGHNTVSWYQQALGQGPQFIFQYYREEENGRGNFPPRFSGLQFPNYSSELNVNALELDDSALYLCASSLDQGAFYEQYFGPGTRLTVT.

The chain combines TRBV7-8 with TRBJ2-2, with 7 nucleotides matching TRBD2. Per germline, CDR1 SGHVS and CDR2 FQNEAQ. The CDR3 contains 19 residues. V gave up 5 bases and J gave up 5 bases; unmatched junction bases: 20. CDR3 sequence: CASSLVGSGKGSRTGELFF. The CDR3 DNA sequence: TGTGCCAGCAGCCTAGTCGGCAGCGGGAAGGGGTCGAGGACCGGGGAGCTGTTTTTT.

This chain joins TRBV9 and TRBJ2-5, with D maybe TRBD2 (6 bases). The V end was cut by 3 bases, the J end by 2 bases, with 11 bases between. Germline V gives CDR1 SGDLS, CDR2 YYNGEE. The CDR3 consists of 14 residues. The CDR3 DNA reads TGTGCCAGCAGCGCCGGGACTGAGCAAGAGACCCAGTACTTC. Amino acids: CASSAGTEQETQYF. The variable domain in full, completed from reference TRBV9 and TRBJ2-5, reads DSGVTQTPKHLITATGQRVTLRCSPRSGDLSVYWYQQSLDQGLQFLIQYYNGEERAKGNILERFSAQQFPDLHSELNLSSLELGDSALYFCASSAGTEQETQYFGPGTRLLVL.

J is TRBJ1-1 and V is TRBV6-1; D not certain. The CDR3 length is 14 residues. The V end lost 2 bases, the J end lost 7 bases, and 14 bases lay between the germline ends. Germline CDR1 is MNHNS and CDR2 is SASEGT. In nucleotides, the CDR3 is TGTGCCAGCAGTGAACTTGGGTATTGGGGTGAAGCTTTCTTT. Translating gives CASSELGYWGEAFF.

The chain uses TRBV5-6 and TRBJ1-1; TRBD1 might be the D (6 bases). Germline CDR1 SGHDT, CDR2 YYEEEE. V dropped 3 bases and J dropped 4 bases, with 10 bases sitting between them. This CDR3 spans 13 amino acids. The CDR3 loop is CASSSQGGTEAFF. Written as DNA, the CDR3 is TGTGCCAGCAGCTCCCAAGGGGGCACTGAAGCTTTCTTT.

The chain uses TRBV28 and TRBJ2-2; TRBD2 aligns across 8 bases. The CDR3 length is 12 residues. With V trimmed by 4 bases and J by 14 bases, 6 bases remained unmatched. Looked up from germline, CDR1 is MDHEN and CDR2 is SYDVKM. CDR3 sequence reads: CASSSGTRGLFF. The CDR3 DNA follows: TGTGCCAGCAGTTCAGGGACTAGGGGTCTGTTTTTT.

This chain joins TRBV9 and TRBJ1-2; 7 nucleotides agree with TRBD1. Germline V gives CDR1 SGDLS, CDR2 YYNGEE. Germline trimming cut 3 bases from V and 2 bases from J; bases unmatched to any gene: 7. The CDR3 consists of 15 residues. CDR3 DNA sequence: TGTGCCAGCAGCGCGGAACAACAGGGGAACTATGGCTACACCTTC. Its protein product is CASSAEQQGNYGYTF.

The chain uses TRBV5-4 and TRBJ1-1; no clear D. Trimming took off 1 base at V and 7 bases at J, with 8 bases between the two ends. CDR1 is SGHNT, CDR2 YYREEE, per germline (reference sequence). The CDR3 contains 12 residues. The CDR3 spells CASSLPGYEAFF. CDR3 in DNA: TGTGCCAGCAGCTTGCCTGGTTATGAAGCTTTCTTT.

The table lists this clone with a count of one. V gene TRBV11-1 combines with J gene TRBJ2-3; D is uncertain. CDR1 SGHAT and CDR2 FQDESV come from the germline V gene (reference sequence). The length of the CDR3 is 15 residues. V dropped 0 bases and J dropped 6 bases, with 13 bases sitting between them. CDR3: CASSLASVNGDTQYF. Written as DNA, the CDR3 is TGTGCCAGCAGCTTAGCTAGTGTTAACGGGGATACGCAGTATTTT.

This chain links TRBV7-9 with TRBJ2-4; 11 bases match TRBD2. The CDR3 length is 15 residues. From germline, CDR1 is SEHNR and CDR2 FQNEAQ (reference sequence). With V trimmed by 5 bases and J by 6 bases, 6 bases remained unmatched. CDR3 in amino acids: CASSAGGTSGNIQYF. The CDR3 DNA sequence: TGTGCCAGCAGCGCCGGCGGGACTAGCGGAAACATTCAGTACTTC.

The chain has TRBV6-5 and TRBJ1-4, with D perhaps matching TRBD1 (5 bases). Deletions cut 0 bases from V and 8 bases from J, with 13 bases between. Germline V gives CDR1 MNHEY, CDR2 SVGAGI. The CDR3 is made up of 15 amino acids. The CDR3 is CASSYSSQGKEKLFF. The DNA for the CDR3 is TGTGCCAGCAGTTACTCGAGTCAGGGAAAGGAAAAACTGTTTTTT.

This chain links TRBV28 with TRBJ2-2; 10 bases line up with TRBD2. V lost 6 bases to trimming and J lost 3 bases; unmatched junction nucleotides: 4. The germline V gene encodes CDR1 MDHEN and CDR2 SYDVKM. The CDR3 length is 15 residues. CDR3 residues: CASRDTSGDTGELFF. The CDR3 DNA is TGTGCCAGCAGGGATACTAGCGGGGACACCGGGGAGCTGTTTTTT.

The chain joins TRBV28 to TRBJ2-1, with 7 bases identical to TRBD1. The CDR3 has 12 residues. Germline loops: CDR1 MDHEN, CDR2 SYDVKM. Trimming cost V 2 bases and J 14 bases; bases outside gene matches: 6. CDR3 bases: TGTGCCAGCAGTTTAGAGGGGCAGGGGGAGTTCTTC. It translates to CASSLEGQGEFF.